This paragraph reports one T cell receptor (beta chain). Its antigen is not identified. This specimen comes from a study of cytomegalovirus exposure and HLA in healthy donors. Points from the study as a whole: Analysis was carried out at a later point, and it linked a missense DCLRE1C variant to TCR beta V- and J-gene trimming. HLA alleles showed associations with 15,000 to 20,000 TCR beta sequences in a later analysis, at a 0.05 false discovery rate.

The PCR contained 60 Vbeta and 13 Jbeta primers. Data came from immunoSEQ multiplex PCR; TCRdb stores just in-frame clones and leaves some out. The sample lists 150,000 to 200,000 clones, over 60% occurring once. The receptor was isolated from a man between 35 and 55 years old in good health and CMV-seropositive. Sequencing was done on a sample of PBMCs.

The CDR3 loop reads CASSLSLVGTDTQYF. The CDR3 DNA reads as TGTGCCAGCAGCTTGTCACTAGTAGGCACAGATACGCAGTATTTT. The chain employs TRBV5-4 and TRBJ2-3, with a possible D match to TRBD2 (5 bases). The germline V gene has CDR1 SGHNT and CDR2 YYREEE (reference sequence). This CDR3 has 15 residues. The V end was cut by 1 base, the J end by 1 base, with 10 bases between. The variable domain in full, completed from reference TRBV5-4 and TRBJ2-3, reads ETGVTQSPTHLIKTRGQQVTLRCSSQSGHNTVSWYQQALGQGPQFIFQYYREEENGRGNFPPRFSGLQFPNYSSELNVNALELDDSALYLCASSLSLVGTDTQYFGPGTRLTVL.